This T cell receptor (beta chain) was obtained from a study of shared clonotypes between healthy human individuals. Study-wide points: Shared clonotypes across all four donors exceeded non-shared ones in generation probability.

Sequenced by immunoSEQ multiplex PCR; TCRdb stores in-frame clones only, minus some. The sample has 950,000 to 1,300,000 clones; around 74% are singletons. This clone was seen only once. The antigen is unknown. The receptor was derived from a young man in good health. Input material: memory CD4+ T cells sorted from blood. Subset denoted: CD45RA-negative fraction.

The CDR3 sequence: CASSSEWNTEAFF. CDR3 sequence (DNA): TGTGCCAGCAGTTCGGAATGGAACACTGAAGCTTTCTTT. This chain connects TRBV28 to TRBJ1-1; D is undetermined. The CDR3 spans 13 residues. V lost 4 bases and J 1 base, leaving 7 bases between the germline ends. From germline, CDR1 is MDHEN and CDR2 SYDVKM.